Here is one TCR beta chain with its context. This record belongs to a study of blood T cell repertoires in COVID-19. Study-wide background: Sites in the United States, Italy and Spain provided acute and convalescent COVID-19 samples.

During active infection, Seattle patients enrolled and were then monitored through disease. Sequencing was performed with immunoSEQ multiplex PCR; in TCRdb, only in-frame clones are kept and a portion is missing. The table records roughly 100,000 clones, around 78% of them present only once. This TCR was recovered from a man older than 75 with COVID-19, enrolled during active disease. Sequences were obtained from peripheral blood.

CDR3 DNA sequence: TGTGCCAGCAGTTTACAGGGGCACCTGAACACTGAAGCTTTCTTT. Protein product: CASSLQGHLNTEAFF. The rearrangement links TRBV28 to TRBJ1-1; perhaps TRBD1 as D (6 bases). V was pared by 2 bases and J by 0 bases, with 10 bases between. Germline CDR1 is MDHEN and CDR2 is SYDVKM. CDR3 length: 15 amino acids.